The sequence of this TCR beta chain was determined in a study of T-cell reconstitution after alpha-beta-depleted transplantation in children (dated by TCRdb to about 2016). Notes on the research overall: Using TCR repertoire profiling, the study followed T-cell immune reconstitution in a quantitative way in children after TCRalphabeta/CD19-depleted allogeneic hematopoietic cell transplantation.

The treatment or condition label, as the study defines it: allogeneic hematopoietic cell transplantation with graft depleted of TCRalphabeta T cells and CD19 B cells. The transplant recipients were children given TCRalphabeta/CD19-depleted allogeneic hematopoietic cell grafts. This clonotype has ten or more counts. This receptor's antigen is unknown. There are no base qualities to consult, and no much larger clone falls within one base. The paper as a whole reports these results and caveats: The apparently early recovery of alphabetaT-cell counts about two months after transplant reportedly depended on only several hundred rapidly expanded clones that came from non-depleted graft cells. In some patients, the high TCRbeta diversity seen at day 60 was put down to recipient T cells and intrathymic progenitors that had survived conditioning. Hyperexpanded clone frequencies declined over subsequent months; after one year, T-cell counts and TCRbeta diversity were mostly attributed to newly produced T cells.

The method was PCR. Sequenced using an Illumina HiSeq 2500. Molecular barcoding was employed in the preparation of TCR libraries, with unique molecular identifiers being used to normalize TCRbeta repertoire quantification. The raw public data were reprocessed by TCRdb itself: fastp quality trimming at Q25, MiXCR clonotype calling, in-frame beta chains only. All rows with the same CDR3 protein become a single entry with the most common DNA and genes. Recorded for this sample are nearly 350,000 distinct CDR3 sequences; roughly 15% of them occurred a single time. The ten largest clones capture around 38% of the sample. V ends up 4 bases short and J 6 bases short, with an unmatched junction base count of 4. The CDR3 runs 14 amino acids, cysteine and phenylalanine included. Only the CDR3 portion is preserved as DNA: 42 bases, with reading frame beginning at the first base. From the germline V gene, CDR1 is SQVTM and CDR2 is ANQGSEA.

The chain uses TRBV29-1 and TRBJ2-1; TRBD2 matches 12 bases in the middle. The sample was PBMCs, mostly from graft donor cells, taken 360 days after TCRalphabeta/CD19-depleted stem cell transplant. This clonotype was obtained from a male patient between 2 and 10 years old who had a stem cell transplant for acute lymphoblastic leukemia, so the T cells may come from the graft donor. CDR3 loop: CSVATSGRGNEQFF. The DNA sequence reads TGCAGCGTTGCGACTAGCGGGAGAGGCAATGAGCAGTTCTTC.